This record covers a single T cell receptor (beta chain). This record comes from a study of blood T cell repertoires in COVID-19. Across the study: COVID-19 samples collected from the United States, Italy and Spain covered acute and convalescent phases. From T cells, B-cell-depleted T cells, or PBMCs came the material, which was cDNA or gDNA.

Trimming took 11 bases from V and 3 from J, leaving 16 bases between them. From germline, CDR1 is MNHEY and CDR2 SVGAGI. The CDR3 contains 13 residues. The data were produced by immunoSEQ multiplex PCR, yet TCRdb's version contains in-frame clones alone and is incomplete. The sample includes 200,000 to 250,000 clones, around 86% of them seen just once. The rearrangement links TRBV6-5 to TRBJ1-1; D gene ambiguous. The sequenced material came from peripheral blood. The receptor comes from a man aged 50 or older with acute or convalescent COVID-19. CDR3 nucleotide sequence: TGTGCCTCCAACCCGAGGAAAGACACTGAAGCTTTCTTT. Its protein product is CASNPRKDTEAFF.